This entry concerns a single TCR beta chain. The antigen is not known. TCRdb called the reads again in MiXCR, with one record for every CDR3 protein. The top ten hold about 18% of the sample, which has 680,000 or so distinct CDR3 sequences, 30% to 40% seen once. The record originates from a study of T cell repertoires in cytomegalovirus infection. Study-level results: Ex vivo responses were dominated by HLA-C-restricted CMV-specific TCR beta clonotypes.

The V gene's germline CDR1 is MNHNS and CDR2 SASEGT. V lost 5 bases, J lost 9 bases, and 20 bases lay in between. CDR3 size: 16 residues. This TCR came from a human donor in good health (CMV status not recorded). Some clones in this sample may be carry-over from other donors' samples. This chain joins TRBV6-1 and TRBJ1-6, with a tentative D call TRBD1 (5 bases). The starting material was cultured PBMCs, obtained from culture after CMV antigen stimulation. DNA of the CDR3: TGTGCCAGCAGTCGGGGACCACCGTCTCGCAGTTCACCCCTCCACTTT. It translates to CASSRGPPSRSSPLHF.